A single sample gave rise to the 5 T cell receptor beta chains below, sequenced in a study of shared clonotypes between healthy human individuals. Naive CD8 cells were CD45RO-negative, positively selected for CCR7, excluding terminally differentiated effector memory CD45RA+ cells. The protocol was immunoSEQ multiplex PCR, while the TCRdb copy is restricted to in-frame clones and leaves out a portion. The profile shows 500,000 to 700,000 clones, approximately 95% of them singletons. Sequencing was done on a sample of naive CD8+ T cells sorted from blood. The origin of the receptors is a woman in her 30s in good health.

This clone has a single count. The gene calls are TRBV4-2 and TRBJ2-1, with 7 bases identical to TRBD2. The CDR3 contains 15 residues. From germline, CDR1 is LGHNA and CDR2 YNFKEQ. Trimming removed 7 bases from V and 10 bases from J; junction bases left unmatched: 16. CDR3 nucleotide sequence: TGTGCCAGCACGCCTGGGGCCGGGGAGGGAGGCGAGCAGTTCTTC. Translation: CASTPGAGEGGEQFF.

The V call is TRBV27, the J call TRBJ2-5, with 9 bases matching TRBD1. Germline V gene lookup returns CDR1 MNHEY and CDR2 SMNVEV (reference sequence). The CDR3 has 13 residues. Trimming took 6 bases from V and 11 from J; bases not matched to a gene: 10. CDR3 amino acids: CASSPGTGNVQYF. The CDR3 DNA reads TGTGCCAGCAGCCCGGGGACAGGGAATGTGCAGTACTTC.

With regard to this clone: The same CDR3 also results from other DNA sequences found in this sample. The chain carries TRBV7-9 and TRBJ1-5; a possible D gene is TRBD1 (5 bases). Germline V gives CDR1 SEHNR, CDR2 FQNEAQ (reference sequence). V lost 5 bases, J lost 4 bases, and 15 bases lay in between. This CDR3 contains 15 residues. For the CDR3, the DNA is TGTGCCAGCAGCGGGCAGGGTGCTGGAAATCAGCCCCAGCATTTT. Protein product: CASSGQGAGNQPQHF.

As to this clone: An end of the junction differs from the germline gene, which may be a read error. This CDR3 is also generated by other DNA sequences in the sample. The V and J genes are TRBV27 and TRBJ1-1, with D maybe TRBD1 (5 bases). CDR3 length: 14 amino acids. Germline CDR1 reads MNHEY; CDR2 reads SMNVEV (reference sequence). CDR3 nucleotides: TGTGCCAGTAGTTTGAGGGGTGTGGGCACTGAAGCTTTCTTT. It encodes CASSLRGVGTEAFF.

The chain has TRBV2 and TRBJ2-7; the D gene is possibly TRBD1 (5 bases). Trimming pared 9 bases from V and 2 bases from J, leaving 14 bases between. This CDR3 is built from 13 residues. In germline, CDR1 is SNHLY, CDR2 FYNNEI. The DNA of the CDR3 is TGTGCCAGTTTTTCCAGGGTACCCTACGAGCAGTACTTC. Amino acids: CASFSRVPYEQYF.